A selection of T cell receptor beta chains follows, all from one sample in a study of post-analysis software for immune sequencing data. TCRdb re-analysed the PCR reads in MiXCR, keeping a single row per CDR3 protein. The sample holds 820,000 or so distinct CDR3 sequences, around 50% seen once. Sample: blood. These receptors all come from a girl between 10 and 17 years old with multiple sclerosis. Each CDR3 is given with its conserved first and last residue. The D gene is left open where the match is weak. Rows give clone size only sometimes, using once, few, many, or a class for an expanded clone.

v_call: TRBV5-1; j_call: TRBJ2-5; d_call: TRBD2; clone_size: -; cdr3_aa: CASSTGGLGETQYF; cdr3_nt: TGCGCCAGCAGCACGGGAGGCCTGGGGGAGACCCAGTACTTC
v_call: TRBV12-3/TRBV12-4; j_call: TRBJ2-6; d_call: -; clone_size: few; cdr3_aa: CASSPVGGRRSGANVLTF; cdr3_nt: TGTGCCAGCAGTCCGGTAGGGGGGCGCAGATCTGGGGCCAACGTCCTGACTTTC
v_call: TRBV7-3; j_call: TRBJ2-3; d_call: -; clone_size: -; cdr3_aa: CASSNRFSTDTQYF; cdr3_nt: TGTGCCAGCAGCAATCGTTTCAGCACAGATACGCAGTATTTT
v_call: TRBV5-1; j_call: TRBJ1-2; d_call: -; clone_size: few; cdr3_aa: CASSLGTSGSYGYTF; cdr3_nt: TGCGCCAGCAGCTTGGGGACCTCCGGGAGCTATGGCTACACCTTC
v_call: TRBV20-1; j_call: TRBJ2-7; d_call: TRBD1; clone_size: few; cdr3_aa: CSARDAARTGPKYEQYF; cdr3_nt: TGCAGTGCTAGAGACGCCGCACGGACAGGTCCTAAGTACGAGCAGTACTTC
v_call: TRBV5-1; j_call: TRBJ1-1; d_call: -; clone_size: -; cdr3_aa: CASSRGDGGNTEAFF; cdr3_nt: TGCGCCAGCAGTAGAGGGGATGGGGGCAACACTGAAGCTTTCTTT
v_call: TRBV20-1; j_call: TRBJ1-5; d_call: TRBD1; clone_size: -; cdr3_aa: CSAQDTGGNQPQHF; cdr3_nt: TGCAGTGCACAGGATACAGGGGGCAATCAGCCCCAGCATTTT
v_call: TRBV2; j_call: TRBJ2-4; d_call: -; clone_size: -; cdr3_aa: CASSQTNIQYF; cdr3_nt: TGTGCCAGCAGTCAGACAAACATTCAGTACTTC
v_call: TRBV5-1; j_call: TRBJ2-1; d_call: TRBD1; clone_size: -; cdr3_aa: CASSLRGQGAFNEQFF; cdr3_nt: TGCGCCAGCAGCTTGCGGGGACAGGGGGCTTTCAATGAGCAGTTCTTC
v_call: TRBV6-5; j_call: TRBJ2-7; d_call: TRBD1; clone_size: -; cdr3_aa: CASMKGQGIYEQYF; cdr3_nt: TGTGCCAGTATGAAAGGACAGGGAATCTACGAGCAGTACTTC
v_call: TRBV3-1; j_call: TRBJ1-2; d_call: TRBD1; clone_size: -; cdr3_aa: CASSQGQGGSYGYTF; cdr3_nt: TGTGCCAGCAGCCAAGGACAGGGGGGCAGCTATGGCTACACCTTC
v_call: TRBV10-3; j_call: TRBJ1-1; d_call: -; clone_size: few; cdr3_aa: CAISESGIGRTEAFF; cdr3_nt: TGTGCCATCAGTGAAAGTGGGATCGGGAGGACTGAAGCTTTCTTT
v_call: TRBV7-9; j_call: TRBJ2-7; d_call: TRBD2; clone_size: -; cdr3_aa: CASSGGTSLREYF; cdr3_nt: TGTGCCAGCAGCGGAGGGACTAGCCTCCGCGAGTACTTC
v_call: TRBV20-1; j_call: TRBJ2-5; d_call: TRBD2; clone_size: -; cdr3_aa: CSARPASGRETQYF; cdr3_nt: TGCAGTGCTAGGCCGGCTAGCGGGAGGGAGACCCAGTACTTC
v_call: TRBV5-1; j_call: TRBJ1-2; d_call: -; clone_size: -; cdr3_aa: CASRPGDLNYGYTF; cdr3_nt: TGCGCCTCCCGACCAGGGGATCTGAACTATGGCTACACCTTC
v_call: TRBV5-1; j_call: TRBJ2-7; d_call: TRBD2; clone_size: -; cdr3_aa: CASSLRGTSDAYEQYF; cdr3_nt: TGCGCCAGCAGCTTGCGTGGGACTAGCGATGCCTACGAGCAGTACTTC
v_call: TRBV5-1; j_call: TRBJ2-5; d_call: -; clone_size: -; cdr3_aa: CASRVKGYEQYF; cdr3_nt: TGCGCCAGCAGGGTTAAAGGGTATGAGCAGTACTTC
v_call: TRBV29-1; j_call: TRBJ1-1; d_call: -; clone_size: -; cdr3_aa: CSVETGWSTEAFF; cdr3_nt: TGCAGCGTTGAGACAGGCTGGAGCACTGAAGCTTTCTTT
v_call: TRBV12-3/TRBV12-4; j_call: TRBJ1-3; d_call: TRBD1; clone_size: few; cdr3_aa: CASSSGQGTYSGNTIYF; cdr3_nt: TGTGCCAGCAGTTCGGGACAGGGGACCTACTCTGGAAACACCATATATTTT
v_call: TRBV20-1; j_call: TRBJ1-5; d_call: -; clone_size: -; cdr3_aa: CSASSQEYQPQHF; cdr3_nt: TGCAGTGCTAGTTCACAGGAGTATCAGCCCCAGCATTTT
v_call: TRBV7-9; j_call: TRBJ1-2; d_call: -; clone_size: -; cdr3_aa: CASSQIRGAGPNYGYTF; cdr3_nt: TGTGCCAGCAGCCAAATTAGGGGGGCCGGCCCGAACTATGGCTACACCTTC
v_call: TRBV2; j_call: TRBJ2-5; d_call: -; clone_size: -; cdr3_aa: CASIFDGTKETQYF; cdr3_nt: TGTGCCAGCATTTTTGACGGGACAAAAGAGACCCAGTACTTC
v_call: TRBV5-3; j_call: TRBJ2-7; d_call: TRBD1; clone_size: -; cdr3_aa: CARSLVTGVIRPFSYEQYF; cdr3_nt: TGTGCCAGAAGCTTAGTCACAGGGGTAATAAGGCCATTCTCCTACGAGCAGTACTTC
v_call: TRBV5-5; j_call: TRBJ2-7; d_call: -; clone_size: -; cdr3_aa: CASSLEVGDYEQYF; cdr3_nt: TGTGCCAGCAGCTTGGAGGTAGGGGACTACGAGCAGTACTTC
v_call: TRBV20-1; j_call: TRBJ2-1; d_call: TRBD2; clone_size: -; cdr3_aa: CSAGSGRVGSYNEQFF; cdr3_nt: TGCAGTGCCGGTAGCGGGAGGGTGGGGTCCTACAATGAGCAGTTCTTC
v_call: TRBV10-3; j_call: TRBJ2-7; d_call: TRBD2; clone_size: many; cdr3_aa: CATTLAGGPYEQYF; cdr3_nt: TGTGCCACGACACTAGCGGGAGGGCCCTACGAGCAGTACTTC
v_call: TRBV12-3/TRBV12-4; j_call: TRBJ2-1; d_call: -; clone_size: few; cdr3_aa: CASTVGTGYNEQFF; cdr3_nt: TGTGCCAGCACCGTGGGGACTGGCTACAATGAGCAGTTCTTC
v_call: TRBV7-2; j_call: TRBJ1-5; d_call: TRBD1; clone_size: -; cdr3_aa: CASRPTGGNQPQHF; cdr3_nt: TGTGCCAGCAGACCGACAGGGGGCAATCAGCCCCAGCATTTT
v_call: TRBV27; j_call: TRBJ2-1; d_call: -; clone_size: -; cdr3_aa: CASSTRSTGNNEQFF; cdr3_nt: TGTGCCAGCAGTACCCGGTCGACAGGCAATAATGAGCAGTTCTTC
v_call: TRBV29-1; j_call: TRBJ1-5; d_call: -; clone_size: few; cdr3_aa: CSVQDGDNQPQHF; cdr3_nt: TGCAGCGTTCAAGACGGAGACAATCAGCCCCAGCATTTT
v_call: TRBV7-8; j_call: TRBJ2-3; d_call: TRBD2; clone_size: -; cdr3_aa: CASSLVRTSGGYTDTQYF; cdr3_nt: TGTGCCAGCAGCTTAGTCAGGACTAGCGGGGGGTACACAGATACGCAGTATTTT
v_call: TRBV5-1; j_call: TRBJ2-7; d_call: TRBD1; clone_size: -; cdr3_aa: CASSAYRDRGSYEQYF; cdr3_nt: TGCGCCAGCAGCGCATACCGGGACAGGGGTTCCTACGAGCAGTACTTC
v_call: TRBV20-1; j_call: TRBJ2-2; d_call: TRBD2; clone_size: -; cdr3_aa: CSAAGLATGELFF; cdr3_nt: TGCAGTGCTGCCGGACTAGCGACCGGGGAGCTGTTTTTT
v_call: TRBV6-6; j_call: TRBJ1-2; d_call: -; clone_size: -; cdr3_aa: CASSYSTPPGSIFVYTF; cdr3_nt: TGTGCCAGCAGTTACTCGACCCCGCCGGGGTCTATTTTTGTCTACACCTTC
v_call: TRBV7-8; j_call: TRBJ2-7; d_call: -; clone_size: -; cdr3_aa: CASSLSLSSYEQYF; cdr3_nt: TGTGCCAGCAGCTTATCCCTGAGCTCCTACGAGCAGTACTTC
v_call: TRBV10-3; j_call: TRBJ2-1; d_call: -; clone_size: -; cdr3_aa: CASQGNEQFF; cdr3_nt: TGTGCCTCGCAGGGGAATGAGCAGTTCTTC
v_call: TRBV2; j_call: TRBJ1-4; d_call: -; clone_size: -; cdr3_aa: CASSAGSPLNEKLFF; cdr3_nt: TGTGCCAGCAGTGCGGGGAGTCCCCTGAATGAAAAACTGTTTTTT
v_call: TRBV5-1; j_call: TRBJ2-7; d_call: -; clone_size: few; cdr3_aa: CASSFKAPGEQYF; cdr3_nt: TGCGCCAGCAGCTTCAAAGCCCCGGGAGAGCAGTACTTC
v_call: TRBV2; j_call: TRBJ1-6; d_call: -; clone_size: -; cdr3_aa: CASSEEGSNSPLHF; cdr3_nt: TGTGCCAGCAGTGAAGAGGGATCAAATTCACCCCTCCACTTT